This TCR beta chain was found in a study of shared clonotypes between healthy human individuals. About the study: Sampling drew on donors who were a couple of women and three men aged 18 to 49. Study outcomes and limitations: Non-shared clonotypes had lower generation probabilities than those shared by all four donors.

CDR3 length: 15 amino acids. With 4 bases removed from V and 7 bases from J, the gap between germline ends came to 16 bases. The germline V gene has CDR1 MNHEY and CDR2 SVGAGI. Concerning this clone: What it binds is unknown.

The assay used deep level. Data came from immunoSEQ multiplex PCR; TCRdb stores just in-frame clones and leaves some out. The repertoire consists of 2 million to 2.5 million clones, with just over 90% occurring once and the leading ten covering under 0.45%. V usage is TRBV6-5 and J usage is TRBJ2-2; tentative D call: TRBD1 (6 bases). This TCR came from a man between 18 and 29 years old in good health. Some clones in this sample may be carry-over from other donors' samples. The sequencing input was naive CD4+ T cells from PBMCs. Regarding subset: CD45RA+ positively selected. CDR3 in amino acids: CASSSGQTSDGELFF. CDR3 DNA: TGTGCCAGCAGTTCGGGACAAACATCGGACGGGGAGCTGTTTTTT.